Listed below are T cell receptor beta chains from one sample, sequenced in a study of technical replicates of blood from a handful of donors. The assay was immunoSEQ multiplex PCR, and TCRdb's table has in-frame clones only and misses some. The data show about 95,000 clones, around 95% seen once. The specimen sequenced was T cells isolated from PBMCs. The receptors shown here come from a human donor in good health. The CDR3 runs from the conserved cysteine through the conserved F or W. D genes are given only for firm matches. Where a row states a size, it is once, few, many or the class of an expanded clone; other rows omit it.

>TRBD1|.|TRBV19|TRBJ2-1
CASNTDRGVNEQFF
TGTGCCAGTAATACGGACAGGGGCGTCAATGAGCAGTTCTTC
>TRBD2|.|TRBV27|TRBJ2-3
CASSFGLAGGPSTDTQYF
TGTGCCAGCAGCTTCGGGCTAGCGGGAGGGCCGAGCACAGATACGCAGTATTTT
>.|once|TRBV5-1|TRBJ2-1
CASSFPLETNNEQFF
TGCGCCAGCAGCTTCCCTTTAGAAACCAACAATGAGCAGTTCTTC
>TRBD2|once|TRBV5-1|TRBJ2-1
CASSDGLAGSSYNEQFF
TGCGCCAGCAGCGACGGACTAGCGGGGAGCTCCTACAATGAGCAGTTCTTC
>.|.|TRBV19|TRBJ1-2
CASSVPRGYGYTF
TGTGCCAGTAGTGTACCCCGGGGCTATGGCTACACCTTC
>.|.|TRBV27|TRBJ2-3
CASSLNRETDTQYF
TGTGCCAGCAGTCTAAACCGGGAAACAGATACGCAGTATTTT
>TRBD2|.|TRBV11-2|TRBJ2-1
CASSLVELAGGNEQFF
TGTGCCAGCAGCTTAGTGGAACTAGCGGGTGGGAATGAGCAGTTCTTC
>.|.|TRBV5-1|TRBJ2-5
CASSTGRGVETQYF
TGCGCCAGCAGTACTGGCAGGGGGGTTGAGACCCAGTACTTC
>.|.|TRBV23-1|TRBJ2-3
CASSHRGNDTDTQYF
TGCGCCAGCAGTCACAGGGGTAACGACACAGATACGCAGTATTTT
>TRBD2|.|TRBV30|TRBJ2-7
CAWWVAGDEQYF
TGTGCCTGGTGGGTAGCGGGAGACGAGCAGTACTTC
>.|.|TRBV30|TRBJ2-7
CAWSMEPAFFIHEQYF
TGTGCCTGGAGTATGGAGCCAGCGTTCTTTATCCACGAGCAGTACTTC
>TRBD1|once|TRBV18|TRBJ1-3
CASSRGTDLNTIYF
TGTGCCAGCTCCCGGGGGACAGACCTAAACACCATATATTTT
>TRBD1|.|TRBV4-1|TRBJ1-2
CASSQRGHGYTF
TGCGCCAGCAGCCAGAGGGGGCATGGCTACACCTTC
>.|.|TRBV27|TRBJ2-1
CASSFSGSTYNEQFF
TGTGCCAGCAGTTTTTCCGGGAGCACCTACAATGAGCAGTTCTTC
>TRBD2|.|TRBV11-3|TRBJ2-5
CASSRAGARGETQYF
TGTGCCAGCAGCCGGGCGGGAGCGAGGGGAGAGACCCAGTACTTC
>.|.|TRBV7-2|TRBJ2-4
CASSPHGAKNIQYF
TGTGCCAGCAGCCCACACGGGGCCAAAAACATTCAGTACTTC
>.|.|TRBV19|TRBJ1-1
CARLTVNTEAFF
TGTGCCAGGCTGACAGTGAACACTGAAGCTTTCTTT
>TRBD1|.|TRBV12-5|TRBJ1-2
CASGKTGGSYTF
TGTGCTAGTGGAAAGACAGGGGGCAGCTACACCTTC
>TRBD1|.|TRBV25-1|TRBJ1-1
CASTGEANTEAFF
TGTGCCAGTACAGGGGAAGCGAACACTGAAGCTTTCTTT
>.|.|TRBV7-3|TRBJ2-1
CASSLILADGINEQFF
TGTGCCAGCAGCTTAATACTAGCCGATGGGATTAATGAGCAGTTCTTC
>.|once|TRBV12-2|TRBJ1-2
CASRWAANYGYTF
TGTGCAAGTCGCTGGGCAGCTAACTATGGCTACACCTTC
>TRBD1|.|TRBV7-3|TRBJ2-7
CASTGQGYYEQYF
TGTGCCAGCACCGGACAGGGGTACTACGAGCAGTACTTC
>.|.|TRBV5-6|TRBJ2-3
CASSLLVRLADTQYF
TGTGCCAGCAGCTTGTTAGTCCGTCTTGCGGATACGCAGTATTTT
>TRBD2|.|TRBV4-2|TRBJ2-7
CASSQDSLLAGSPLPYEQYF
TGTGCCAGCAGCCAAGACTCTCTCCTAGCGGGAAGCCCTCTCCCCTACGAGCAGTACTTC
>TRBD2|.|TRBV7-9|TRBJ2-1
CASSLEAGGTYNEQFF
TGTGCCAGCAGCTTAGAAGCGGGAGGGACCTACAATGAGCAGTTCTTC
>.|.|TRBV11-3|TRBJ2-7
CASSQGLYEQYF
TGTGCCAGCAGCCAGGGACTCTACGAGCAGTACTTC
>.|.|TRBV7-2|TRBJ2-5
CASSLVGGGETQYF
TGTGCCAGCAGCTTAGTTGGGGGGGGCGAGACCCAGTACTTC
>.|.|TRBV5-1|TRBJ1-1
CASSPEQGNTEAFF
TGCGCCAGCAGCCCCGAACAGGGAAACACTGAAGCTTTCTTT
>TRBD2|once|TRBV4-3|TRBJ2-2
CASTEGASGTTGELFF
TGCGCCAGCACAGAAGGGGCTAGCGGAACCACCGGGGAGCTGTTTTTT
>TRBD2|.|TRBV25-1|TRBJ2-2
CASSEYGTILGGELFF
TGTGCCAGCAGTGAATATGGGACTATCTTAGGTGGGGAGCTGTTTTTT
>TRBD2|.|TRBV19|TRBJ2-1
CASSAAGGGSYNEQFF
TGTGCCAGTAGTGCAGCGGGAGGAGGCTCCTACAATGAGCAGTTCTTC
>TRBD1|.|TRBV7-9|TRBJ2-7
CVSSFWGTASYEQYF
TGTGTCAGCAGCTTTTGGGGGACAGCCTCCTACGAGCAGTACTTC
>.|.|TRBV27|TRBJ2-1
CASSLEGLVNEQFF
TGTGCCAGCAGTTTAGAGGGCCTCGTCAATGAGCAGTTCTTC
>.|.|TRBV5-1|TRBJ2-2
CASSHNTGFNTGELFF
TGCGCCAGCAGCCACAATACAGGGTTTAACACCGGGGAGCTGTTTTTT
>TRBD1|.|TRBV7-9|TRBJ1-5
CASSDGQGAYQPQHF
TGTGCCAGCAGCGACGGACAGGGGGCATATCAGCCCCAGCATTTT
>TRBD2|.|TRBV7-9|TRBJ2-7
CASSHQRDPPYEQYF
TGTGCCAGCAGCCACCAGCGGGACCCCCCCTACGAGCAGTACTTC
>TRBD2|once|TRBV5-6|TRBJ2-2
CASSVSLAGGPEELFF
TGTGCCAGCAGCGTTTCACTAGCGGGAGGGCCGGAGGAGCTGTTTTTT
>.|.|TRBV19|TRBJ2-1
CASSIIPGDPYNEQFF
TGTGCCAGTAGTATTATCCCAGGGGACCCCTACAATGAGCAGTTCTTC